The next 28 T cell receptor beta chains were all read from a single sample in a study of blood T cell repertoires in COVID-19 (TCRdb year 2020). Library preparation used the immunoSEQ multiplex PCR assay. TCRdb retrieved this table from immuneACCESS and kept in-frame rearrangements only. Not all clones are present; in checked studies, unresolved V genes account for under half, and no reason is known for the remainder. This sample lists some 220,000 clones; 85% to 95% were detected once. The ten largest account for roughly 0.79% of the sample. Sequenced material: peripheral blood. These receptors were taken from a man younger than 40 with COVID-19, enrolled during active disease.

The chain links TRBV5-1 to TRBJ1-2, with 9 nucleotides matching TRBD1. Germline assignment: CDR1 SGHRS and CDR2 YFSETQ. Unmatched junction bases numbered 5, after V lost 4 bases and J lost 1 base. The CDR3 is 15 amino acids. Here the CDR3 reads CASSLTGGDNYGYTF. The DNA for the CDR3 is TGCGCCAGCAGCCTCACAGGGGGCGATAACTATGGCTACACCTTC.

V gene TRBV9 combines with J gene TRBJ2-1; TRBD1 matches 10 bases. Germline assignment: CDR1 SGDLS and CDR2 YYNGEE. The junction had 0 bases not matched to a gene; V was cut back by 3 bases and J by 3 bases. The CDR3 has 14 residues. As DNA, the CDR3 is TGTGCCAGCAGCGGGACAGGGGGCTACAATGAGCAGTTCTTC. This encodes CASSGTGGYNEQFF.

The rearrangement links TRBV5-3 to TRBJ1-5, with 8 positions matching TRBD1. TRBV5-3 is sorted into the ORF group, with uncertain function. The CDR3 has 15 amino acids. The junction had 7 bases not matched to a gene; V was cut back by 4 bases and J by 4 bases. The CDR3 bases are TGTGCCAGAAGCCTGGACAGGGTACGGAATCAGCCCCAGCATTTT. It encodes CARSLDRVRNQPQHF.

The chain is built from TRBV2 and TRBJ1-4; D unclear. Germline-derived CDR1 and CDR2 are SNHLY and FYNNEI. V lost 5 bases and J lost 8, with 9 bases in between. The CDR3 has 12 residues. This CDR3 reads CASSPTTEKLFF. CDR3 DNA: TGTGCCAGCAGTCCAACAACGGAAAAACTGTTTTTT.

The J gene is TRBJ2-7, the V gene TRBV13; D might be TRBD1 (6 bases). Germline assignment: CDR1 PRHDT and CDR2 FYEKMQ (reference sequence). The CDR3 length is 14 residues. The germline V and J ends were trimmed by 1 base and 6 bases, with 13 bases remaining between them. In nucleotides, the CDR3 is TGTGCCAGCAGCTTAGTAAACACAGGGACCGAGCAGTACTTC. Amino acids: CASSLVNTGTEQYF. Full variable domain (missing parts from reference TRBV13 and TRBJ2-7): AAGVIQSPRHLIKEKRETATLKCYPIPRHDTVYWYQQGPGQDPQFLISFYEKMQSDKGSIPDRFSAQQFSDYHSELNMSSLELGDSALYFCASSLVNTGTEQYFGPGTRLTVT.

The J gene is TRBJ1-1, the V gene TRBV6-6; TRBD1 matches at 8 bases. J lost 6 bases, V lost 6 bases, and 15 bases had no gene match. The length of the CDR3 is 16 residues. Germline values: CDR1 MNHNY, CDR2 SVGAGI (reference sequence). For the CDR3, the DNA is TGTGCCAGCAGCCTCCCCTCCAGGGGGCTTACGGCTGAAGCTTTCTTT. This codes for CASSLPSRGLTAEAFF.

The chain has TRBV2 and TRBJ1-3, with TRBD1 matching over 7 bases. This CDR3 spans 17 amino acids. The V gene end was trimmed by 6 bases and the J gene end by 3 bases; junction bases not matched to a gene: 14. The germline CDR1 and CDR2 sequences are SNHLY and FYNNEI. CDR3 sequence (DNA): TGTGCCAGCAGCGAGAGGAAGCTAGGGGGCAGTGGAAACACCATATATTTT. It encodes CASSERKLGGSGNTIYF. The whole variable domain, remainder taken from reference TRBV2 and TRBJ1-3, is EPEVTQTPSHQVTQMGQEVILRCVPISNHLYFYWYRQILGQKVEFLVSFYNNEISEKSEIFDDQFSVERPDGSNFTLKIRSTKLEDSAMYFCASSERKLGGSGNTIYFGEGSWLTVV.

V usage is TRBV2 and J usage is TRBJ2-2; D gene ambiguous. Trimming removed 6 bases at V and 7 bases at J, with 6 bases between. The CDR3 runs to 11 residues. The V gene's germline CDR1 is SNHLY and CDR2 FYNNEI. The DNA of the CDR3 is TGTGCCAGCAGAGAGGACGGGGAGCTGTTTTTT. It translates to CASREDGELFF.

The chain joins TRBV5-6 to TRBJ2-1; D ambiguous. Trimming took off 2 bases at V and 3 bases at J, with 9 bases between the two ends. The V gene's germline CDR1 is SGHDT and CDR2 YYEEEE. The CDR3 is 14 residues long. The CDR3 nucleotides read TGTGCCAGCAGCTTCGAACAGAGCTACAATGAGCAGTTCTTC. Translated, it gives CASSFEQSYNEQFF.

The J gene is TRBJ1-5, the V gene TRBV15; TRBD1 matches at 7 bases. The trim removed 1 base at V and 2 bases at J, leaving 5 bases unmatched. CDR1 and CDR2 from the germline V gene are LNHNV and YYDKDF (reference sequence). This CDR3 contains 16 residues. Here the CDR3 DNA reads TGTGCCACCAGCAGAGGACAGGGTGGCCGCAATCAGCCCCAGCATTTT. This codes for CATSRGQGGRNQPQHF.

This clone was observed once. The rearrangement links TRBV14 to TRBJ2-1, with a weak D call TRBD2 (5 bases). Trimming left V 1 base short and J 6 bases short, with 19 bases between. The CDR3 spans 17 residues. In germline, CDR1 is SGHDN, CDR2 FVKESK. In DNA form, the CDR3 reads TGTGCCAGCAGCCAAGTTAAGACGAAAGAGGGTCCCAATGAGCAGTTCTTC. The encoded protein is CASSQVKTKEGPNEQFF.

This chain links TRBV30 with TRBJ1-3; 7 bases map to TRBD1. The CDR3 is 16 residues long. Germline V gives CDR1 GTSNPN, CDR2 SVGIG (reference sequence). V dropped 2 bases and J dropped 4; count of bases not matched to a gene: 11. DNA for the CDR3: TGTGCCTGGAGTTCCGGGACAGCGAACCTCGGAAACACCATATATTTT. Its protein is CAWSSGTANLGNTIYF.

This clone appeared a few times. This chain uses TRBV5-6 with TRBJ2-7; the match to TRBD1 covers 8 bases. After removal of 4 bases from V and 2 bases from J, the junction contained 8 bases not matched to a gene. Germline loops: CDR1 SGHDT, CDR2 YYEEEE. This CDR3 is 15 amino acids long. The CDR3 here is CASSGRLQGAYEQYF. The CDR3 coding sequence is TGTGCCAGCAGCGGGCGTCTACAGGGGGCCTACGAGCAGTACTTC.

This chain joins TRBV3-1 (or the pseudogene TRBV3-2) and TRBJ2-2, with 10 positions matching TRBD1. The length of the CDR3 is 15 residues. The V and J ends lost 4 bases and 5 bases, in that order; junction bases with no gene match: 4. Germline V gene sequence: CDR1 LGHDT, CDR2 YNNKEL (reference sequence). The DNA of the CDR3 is TGTGCCAGCAGCCTAGGACAGGGGGGAACCGGGGAGCTGTTTTTT. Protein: CASSLGQGGTGELFF.

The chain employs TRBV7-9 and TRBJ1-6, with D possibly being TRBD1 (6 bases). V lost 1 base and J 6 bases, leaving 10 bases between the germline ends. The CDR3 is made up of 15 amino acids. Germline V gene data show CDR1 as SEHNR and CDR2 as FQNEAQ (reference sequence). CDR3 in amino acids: CASSLGTGPNSPLHF. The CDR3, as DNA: TGTGCCAGCAGCTTAGGTACAGGGCCTAATTCACCCCTCCACTTT.

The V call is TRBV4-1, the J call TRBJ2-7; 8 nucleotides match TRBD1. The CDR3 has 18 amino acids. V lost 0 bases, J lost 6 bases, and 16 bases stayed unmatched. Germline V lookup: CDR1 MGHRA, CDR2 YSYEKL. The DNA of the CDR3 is TGCGCCAGCAGCCAAGAGGGGGCAGGGGGCGAAGGAACCCCCGAGCAGTACTTC. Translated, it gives CASSQEGAGGEGTPEQYF.

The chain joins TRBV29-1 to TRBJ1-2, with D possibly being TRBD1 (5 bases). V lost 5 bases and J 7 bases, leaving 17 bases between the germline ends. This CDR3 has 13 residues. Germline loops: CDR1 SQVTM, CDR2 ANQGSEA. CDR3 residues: CSVRSLLRGGYTF. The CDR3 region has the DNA TGCAGCGTTCGGTCACTCCTTAGGGGTGGCTACACCTTC.

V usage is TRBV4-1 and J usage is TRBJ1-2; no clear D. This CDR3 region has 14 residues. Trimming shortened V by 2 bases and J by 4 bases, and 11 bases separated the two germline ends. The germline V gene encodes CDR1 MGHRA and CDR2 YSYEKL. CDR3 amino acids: CASSQRREGYGYTF. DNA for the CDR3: TGCGCCAGCAGCCAACGCCGGGAAGGCTATGGCTACACCTTC.

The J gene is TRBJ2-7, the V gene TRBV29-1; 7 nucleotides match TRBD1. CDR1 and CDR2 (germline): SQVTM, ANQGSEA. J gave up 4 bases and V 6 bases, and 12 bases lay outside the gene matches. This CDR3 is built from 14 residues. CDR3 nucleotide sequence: TGCAGCGTCACCCCAAGACAGGGTTTGTACGAGCAGTACTTC. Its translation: CSVTPRQGLYEQYF.

The CDR3 reads CASSPGQGFDEQFF. In DNA form, the CDR3 reads TGTGCCAGCAGCCCGGGACAGGGTTTCGATGAGCAGTTCTTC. V is TRBV6-5 and J is TRBJ2-1; 9 nucleotides agree with TRBD1. This CDR3 has 14 amino acids. From germline, CDR1 is MNHEY and CDR2 SVGAGI. V dropped 6 bases and J dropped 8; count of bases not matched to a gene: 8.

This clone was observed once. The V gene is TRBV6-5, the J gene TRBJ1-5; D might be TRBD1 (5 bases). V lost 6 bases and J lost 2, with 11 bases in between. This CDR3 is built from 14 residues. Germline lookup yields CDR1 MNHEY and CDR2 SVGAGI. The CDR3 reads CASRWGRGNQPQHF. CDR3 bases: TGTGCCAGCAGGTGGGGCCGAGGCAATCAGCCCCAGCATTTT.

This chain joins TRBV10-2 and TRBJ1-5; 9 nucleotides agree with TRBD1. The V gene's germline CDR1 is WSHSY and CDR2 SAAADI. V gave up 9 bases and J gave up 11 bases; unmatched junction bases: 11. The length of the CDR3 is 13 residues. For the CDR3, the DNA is TGCGCCAGTGGACAGGGGCCCGCAGGGGCCCAGCATTTT. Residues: CASGQGPAGAQHF.

The CDR3 sequence: CASSDSGGETDTQYF. The CDR3 DNA reads as TGTGCCAGCAGTGACTCGGGCGGGGAGACAGATACGCAGTATTTT. The chain couples TRBV6-4 to TRBJ2-3; D might be TRBD2 (6 bases). From germline, CDR1 is MRHNA and CDR2 SNTAGT. The germline V and J ends were trimmed by 0 bases and 3 bases, with 10 bases remaining between them. The CDR3 is 15 residues long.

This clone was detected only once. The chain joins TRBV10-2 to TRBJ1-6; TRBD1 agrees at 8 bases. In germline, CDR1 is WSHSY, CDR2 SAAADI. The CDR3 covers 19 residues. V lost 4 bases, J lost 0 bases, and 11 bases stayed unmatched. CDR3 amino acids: CASSGRRTGQSSYNSPLHF. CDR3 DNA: TGCGCCAGCAGTGGGCGGAGGACAGGGCAAAGCTCCTATAATTCACCCCTCCACTTT.

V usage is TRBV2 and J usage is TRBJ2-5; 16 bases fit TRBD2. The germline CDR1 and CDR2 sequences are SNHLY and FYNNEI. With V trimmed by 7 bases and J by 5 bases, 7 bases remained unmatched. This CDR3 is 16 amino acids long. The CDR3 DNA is TGTGCCAGCACTGGGACTAGCGGGGGGGCCGTGGAGACCCAGTACTTC. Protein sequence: CASTGTSGGAVETQYF.

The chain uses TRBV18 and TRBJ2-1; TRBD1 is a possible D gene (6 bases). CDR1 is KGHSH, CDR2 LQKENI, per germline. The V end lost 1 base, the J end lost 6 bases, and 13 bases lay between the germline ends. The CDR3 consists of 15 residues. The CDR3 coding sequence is TGTGCCAGCTCACCACTGGCCCAGGGGAGCAATGAGCAGTTCTTC. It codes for CASSPLAQGSNEQFF.

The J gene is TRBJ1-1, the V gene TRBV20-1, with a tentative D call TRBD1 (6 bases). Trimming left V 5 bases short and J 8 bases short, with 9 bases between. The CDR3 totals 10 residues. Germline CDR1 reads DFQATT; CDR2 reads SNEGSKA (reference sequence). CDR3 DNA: TGCAGTGCTGCCGGGACAGAAGCTTTCTTT. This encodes CSAAGTEAFF.

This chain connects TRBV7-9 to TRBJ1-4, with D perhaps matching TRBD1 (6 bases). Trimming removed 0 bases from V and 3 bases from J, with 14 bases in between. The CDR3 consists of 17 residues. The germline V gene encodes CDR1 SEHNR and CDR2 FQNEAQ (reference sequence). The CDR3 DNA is TGTGCCAGCAGCTTAGCGGTCGGGGCAGGGGCTAATGAAAAACTGTTTTTT. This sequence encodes CASSLAVGAGANEKLFF.